This is a list of T cell receptor beta chains from one sample in a study of blood T cell repertoires in COVID-19. TCRdb's copy holds only in-frame clones and misses some; the assay was immunoSEQ multiplex PCR. The sample yields 200,000 to 300,000 clones, approximately 80% seen once. Sample: peripheral blood. The receptors come from a human donor in a cohort sampled during active COVID-19. Each CDR3 is given with its conserved first and last residue. A D gene is named only where the DNA matches it firmly. Expanded clones get a size class; other rows say once, few or many, or leave the size out.

clone_size | j_call | v_call | d_call | cdr3_nt | cdr3_aa
- | TRBJ2-2 | TRBV7-9 | - | TGTGCCAGCACCAAGGGCCGGCGTACCTCTAACACCGGGGAGCTGTTTTTT | CASTKGRRTSNTGELFF
- | TRBJ2-7 | TRBV5-6 | TRBD1 | TGTGCCAGCAGCTTGGGAAGGGCGGACAGGGCGGCCTACGAGCAGTACTTC | CASSLGRADRAAYEQYF
- | TRBJ2-3 | TRBV7-9 | TRBD1 | TGTGCCAGCAGCCCCCAGGGGGCCCGCACAGATACGCAGTATTTT | CASSPQGARTDTQYF
- | TRBJ2-7 | TRBV3-1/TRBV3-2 | TRBD1 | TGTGCCAGCAGCCAGGAGACAGGGCTATCCTACGAGCAGTACTTC | CASSQETGLSYEQYF
- | TRBJ2-3 | TRBV24-1 | TRBD2 | TGTGCCACCAGTGGGCGGACTAGCGGGGGCACAGATACGCAGTATTTT | CATSGRTSGGTDTQYF
- | TRBJ2-7 | TRBV5-4 | - | TGTGCCAGCAGCTCCGGAGGAACGATAAACGAGCAGTACTTC | CASSSGGTINEQYF
- | TRBJ2-3 | TRBV4-3 | TRBD2 | TGCGCCAGCAGCTCCGGGAGGAGGGAAGATACGCAGTATTTT | CASSSGRREDTQYF
- | TRBJ1-5 | TRBV27 | - | TGTGCCAGCAGTTTACGGGAGGGGGGGAATCAGCCCCAGCATTTT | CASSLREGGNQPQHF
- | TRBJ2-7 | TRBV11-2 | TRBD2 | TGTGCCAGCAGTACCGTACTGGGGGGGGGATACGAGCAGTACTTC | CASSTVLGGGYEQYF
- | TRBJ2-1 | TRBV7-9 | TRBD2 | TGTGCCAGCAGCAATCCGGGACTAGCGGCCAATGAGCAGTTCTTC | CASSNPGLAANEQFF
- | TRBJ2-7 | TRBV7-6 | TRBD1 | TGTGCCAGCAGCTCCAAGTACCGGGACAGGCTCTACGAGCAGTACTTC | CASSSKYRDRLYEQYF
- | TRBJ2-7 | TRBV9 | - | TGTGCCAGCAGCGTAGGACTTTTAGGCTACGAGCAGTACTTC | CASSVGLLGYEQYF
- | TRBJ1-2 | TRBV5-1 | - | TGCGCCAGCAGCTTGGACAGCTCTAACTATGGCTACACCTTC | CASSLDSSNYGYTF
- | TRBJ2-5 | TRBV5-1 | TRBD1 | TGCGCCAGCAGCTTACAGGGGAGTCAAGAGACCCAGTACTTC | CASSLQGSQETQYF
- | TRBJ1-3 | TRBV9 | TRBD1 | TGTGCCAGCAGCGTATTCCGGACAGGGGCTGGAAACACCATATATTTT | CASSVFRTGAGNTIYF
once | TRBJ2-5 | TRBV9 | - | TGTGCCAGCAGCCCCCCCGTCGAGGAGACCCAGTACTTC | CASSPPVEETQYF
- | TRBJ1-6 | TRBV6-2/TRBV6-3 | - | TGTGCCAGCAGTTACGGACAACTGGGGTCACCCCTCCACTTT | CASSYGQLGSPLHF
- | TRBJ1-2 | TRBV5-1 | TRBD1 | TGCGCCAGCAGCCCCGGGGACAGGGTAGACTATGGCTACACCTTC | CASSPGDRVDYGYTF
- | TRBJ1-2 | TRBV24-1 | TRBD1 | TGTGCCACCAGTGATTCGGGACAGGGACACTATGGCTACACCTTC | CATSDSGQGHYGYTF
- | TRBJ1-4 | TRBV14 | TRBD1 | TGTGCCAGCAGTCAGGGGGCGACGTGGTTTTTT | CASSQGATWFF
- | TRBJ2-7 | TRBV3-1/TRBV3-2 | - | TGTGCCAGCCAACGTGCCGGGACTCAACCTTACGAGCAGTACTTC | CASQRAGTQPYEQYF
- | TRBJ2-2 | TRBV24-1 | - | TGTGCCACCAGTGACCCGCGGGCAACGAACACCGGGGAGCTGTTTTTT | CATSDPRATNTGELFF
- | TRBJ1-3 | TRBV21-1 | - | TGTGCCAGCAGCAAAGCGCGGACAGCCTCTGGAAACACCATATATTTT | CASSKARTASGNTIYF
- | TRBJ2-7 | TRBV7-2 | TRBD1 | TGTGCCAGCAGCCTAGGACAGGGGGTAGTCTACGAGCAGTACTTC | CASSLGQGVVYEQYF
- | TRBJ2-2 | TRBV19 | TRBD1 | TGTGCCAGTAGGGGGACAGGCTTCGGGTTGAACACCGGGGAGCTGTTTTTT | CASRGTGFGLNTGELFF
- | TRBJ1-5 | TRBV7-9 | - | TGTGCCAGCAGCCCAGGTCCAGGGGCTCAGCCCCAGCATTTT | CASSPGPGAQPQHF